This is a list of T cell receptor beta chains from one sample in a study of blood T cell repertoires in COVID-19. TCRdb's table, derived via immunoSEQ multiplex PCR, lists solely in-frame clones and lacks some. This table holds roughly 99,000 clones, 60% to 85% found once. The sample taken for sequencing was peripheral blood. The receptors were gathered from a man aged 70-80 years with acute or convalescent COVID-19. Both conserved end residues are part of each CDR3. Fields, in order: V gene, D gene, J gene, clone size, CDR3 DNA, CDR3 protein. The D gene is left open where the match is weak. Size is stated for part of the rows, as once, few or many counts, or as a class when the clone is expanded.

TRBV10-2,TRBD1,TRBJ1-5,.,TGCGCCAGCAAAGACAGGGGGGGTGGCAATCAGCCCCAGCATTTT,CASKDRGGGNQPQHF
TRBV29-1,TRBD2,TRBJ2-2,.,TGCAGCGTTCTGACTAGCGGGGGGGCGAACACCGGGGAGCTGTTTTTT,CSVLTSGGANTGELFF
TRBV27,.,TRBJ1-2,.,TGTGCCAGCAGTTTTTGGGGCGCCCAGAGCTATGGCTACACCTTC,CASSFWGAQSYGYTF
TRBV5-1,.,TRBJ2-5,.,TGCGCCAGCAGCTTGGCCCCGACAGGCGAACAAGAGACCCAGTACTTC,CASSLAPTGEQETQYF
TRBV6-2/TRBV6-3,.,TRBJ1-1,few,TGTGCCAGCAGTTCGCGGAGGACTGAAGCTTTCTTT,CASSSRRTEAFF
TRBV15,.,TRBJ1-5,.,TGTGCCACCAGCAGAGATCGGGGACGGGGGAGAGGCAATCAGCCCCAGCATTTT,CATSRDRGRGRGNQPQHF
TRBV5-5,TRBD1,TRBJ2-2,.,TGTGCCAGCAGCCCCGGGACAGAGACCGGGGAGCTGTTTTTT,CASSPGTETGELFF
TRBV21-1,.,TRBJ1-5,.,TGTGCCAGCGGTAGTCCGCAAAGCAATCAGCCCCAGCATTTT,CASGSPQSNQPQHF
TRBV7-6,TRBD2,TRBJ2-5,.,TGTGCCAGCAGCTTCCGGGGGGGAGAACAAGAGACCCAGTACTTC,CASSFRGGEQETQYF
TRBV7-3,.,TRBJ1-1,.,TGTGCCAGCAGCTCACAGGGTGGCACTGAAGCTTTCTTT,CASSSQGGTEAFF
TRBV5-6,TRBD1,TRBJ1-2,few,TGTGCCAGCAGCTTGGGACAGGGTGGTGTCTATGGCTACACCTTC,CASSLGQGGVYGYTF
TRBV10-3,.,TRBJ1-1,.,TGTGCCATCAGTGAGGGGGGGGATGGTAGGACTGAAGCTTTCTTT,CAISEGGDGRTEAFF
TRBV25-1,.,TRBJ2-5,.,TGTGCCAGCAGGGACTCCGGAGGTCGGGAGACCCAGTACTTC,CASRDSGGRETQYF
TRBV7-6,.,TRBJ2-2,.,TGTGCCAGCAGCTTATCAAATAGCCAAACTAACACCGGGGAGCTGTTTTTT,CASSLSNSQTNTGELFF
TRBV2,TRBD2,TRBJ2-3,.,TGTGCCAGCACCATGACTAGCGGGAAAGATACGCAGTATTTT,CASTMTSGKDTQYF
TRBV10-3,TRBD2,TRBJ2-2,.,TGTGCCATCAGTGAGTCTGCTAGCGGGAACACCGGGGAGCTGTTTTTT,CAISESASGNTGELFF
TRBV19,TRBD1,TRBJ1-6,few,TGTGCCAGTAGGAGACAGGGTTATAATTCACCCCTCCACTTT,CASRRQGYNSPLHF
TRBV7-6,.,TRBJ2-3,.,TGTGCCAGCAGCTTAGGAGCGGGTAACACAGATACGCAGTATTTT,CASSLGAGNTDTQYF
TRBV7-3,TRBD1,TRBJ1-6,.,TGTGCCAGCAGCTTAACCGGGGACAGAAATTCACCCCTCCACTTT,CASSLTGDRNSPLHF
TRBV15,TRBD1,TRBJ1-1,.,TGTGCCACCAGCAGAGAGGGGACAGGGGGTAGAAGAACTGAAGCTTTCTTT,CATSREGTGGRRTEAFF
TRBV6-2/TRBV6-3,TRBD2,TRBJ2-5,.,TGTGCCAGCAGCTCCGGGGGGGCTGGTGAAGAGACCCAGTACTTC,CASSSGGAGEETQYF
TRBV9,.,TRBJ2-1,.,TGTGCCAGCAGCGTAGGGGAGCGGCGCAGCTCCTACAATGAGCAGTTCTTC,CASSVGERRSSYNEQFF
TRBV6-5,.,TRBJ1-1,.,TGTGCCAGCAGTTACGCCGGGGGGGCCACTGAAGCTTTCTTT,CASSYAGGATEAFF
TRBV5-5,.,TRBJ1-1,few,TGTGCCAGCAGCCTGGACCCGGGACATACGAACACTGAAGCTTTCTTT,CASSLDPGHTNTEAFF
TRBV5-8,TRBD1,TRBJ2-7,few,TGTGCCAGCAGATCGGGACAGGGTTCGTCCTACGAGCAGTACTTC,CASRSGQGSSYEQYF
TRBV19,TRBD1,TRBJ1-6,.,TGTGCCACCCGAGGGGGCGTTTCACCCCTCCACTTT,CATRGGVSPLHF
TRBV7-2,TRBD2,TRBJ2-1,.,TGTGCCAGCAGCTTAGATAGCGGGGGGGCCGGTGAGCAGTTCTTC,CASSLDSGGAGEQFF
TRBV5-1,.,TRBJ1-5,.,TGCGCCAGCAGCTTGGACCTATCTAGCAATCAGCCCCAGCATTTT,CASSLDLSSNQPQHF
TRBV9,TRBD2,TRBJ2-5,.,TGTGCCAGCAGCTCCTCAGCGGGGGGGCAAGAGACCCAGTACTTC,CASSSSAGGQETQYF
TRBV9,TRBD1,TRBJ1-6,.,TGTGCCAGCAGCCCCCGACAGGGAGGTAATTCACCCCTCCACTTT,CASSPRQGGNSPLHF
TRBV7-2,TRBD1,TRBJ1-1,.,TGTGCCAGCAGCCTGAGACAGGGGGGCACTGAAGCTTTCTTT,CASSLRQGGTEAFF
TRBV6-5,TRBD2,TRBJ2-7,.,TGTGCCAGCAGAACACCGGGACTAGCTACCTACGAGCAGTACTTC,CASRTPGLATYEQYF
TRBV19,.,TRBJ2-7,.,TGTGCCAGTAGAACTGGGGCAGCTCACGAGCAGTACTTC,CASRTGAAHEQYF
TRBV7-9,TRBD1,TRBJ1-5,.,TGTGCCAGCAGCCCACCGGGACAGGGTTCCAATCAGCCCCAGCATTTT,CASSPPGQGSNQPQHF
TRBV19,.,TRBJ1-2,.,TGTGCCAGTAGTATAGATGGGGGCAGGGGCTATGGCTACACCTTC,CASSIDGGRGYGYTF
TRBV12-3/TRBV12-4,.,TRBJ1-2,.,TGTGCCAGCAGTTTAGGGGCGTTCGATGGCTACACCTTC,CASSLGAFDGYTF
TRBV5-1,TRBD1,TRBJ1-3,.,TGCGCCAGCAGCTTGGTAGGGCTCCCGGGACAGGGGGTCTCTGGAAACACCATATATTTT,CASSLVGLPGQGVSGNTIYF